The 10 T cell receptor beta chains below were found in one sample sequenced in a study of blood T cell repertoires in COVID-19. Profiling relied on immunoSEQ multiplex PCR, and the TCRdb table lists in-frame clones only, not all of them. The sample shows over 300,000 clones, around 89% of them seen only once. The specimen sequenced was peripheral blood. The receptors stem from a man between 18 and 29 years old with active or convalescent COVID-19.

The rearrangement links TRBV5-4 to TRBJ2-7, with a weak D call TRBD2 (5 bases). The germline V gene has CDR1 SGHNT and CDR2 YYREEE (reference sequence). CDR3 length: 13 residues. Trimming shortened V by 1 base and J by 6 bases, and 11 bases separated the two germline ends. The CDR3: CASSLIGLVEQYF. The CDR3, as DNA: TGTGCCAGCAGCTTGATCGGACTCGTCGAGCAGTACTTC.

V and J are TRBV6-1 and TRBJ2-7, with D unresolved. The germline gives CDR1 MNHNS, CDR2 SASEGT. This CDR3 contains 12 residues. The ends were cut back, 1 base at V and 2 bases at J, with 3 bases in the middle. Here the CDR3 DNA reads TGTGCCAGCAGTGAAGGAGCCTACGAGCAGTACTTC. It is translated as CASSEGAYEQYF.

V gene TRBV28 combines with J gene TRBJ2-1, with 9 bases that match TRBD2. V trimming: 3 bases; J trimming: 1 base; junction bases outside the gene matches: 7. This CDR3 contains 17 residues. Germline V gene lookup returns CDR1 MDHEN and CDR2 SYDVKM. The CDR3 DNA is TGTGCCAGCAGTTTGAGATCTAGCGGGATGTCCTACAATGAGCAGTTCTTC. It translates to CASSLRSSGMSYNEQFF. The variable domain in full, with the rest retrieved from reference TRBV28 and TRBJ2-1, is DVKVTQSSRYLVKRTGEKVFLECVQDMDHENMFWYRQDPGLGLRLIYFSYDVKMKEKGDIPEGYSVSREKKERFSLILESASTNQTSMYLCASSLRSSGMSYNEQFFGPGTRLTVL.

Only one count was recorded for this clone. The genes are TRBV5-1 and TRBJ1-6; 7 nucleotides match TRBD1. From germline, CDR1 is SGHRS and CDR2 YFSETQ. The V gene end was trimmed by 4 bases and the J gene end by 5 bases; junction bases not matched to a gene: 3. The CDR3 is made up of 14 amino acids. The CDR3 spells CASSRDRDNSPLHF. DNA for the CDR3: TGCGCCAGCAGCCGAGACAGGGATAATTCACCCCTCCACTTT.

This chain connects TRBV5-1 to TRBJ1-4; 12 nucleotides match TRBD1. The V segment lost 4 bases and the J segment 7 bases; nucleotides outside the gene matches: 11. The CDR3 loop spans 17 amino acids. In germline, CDR1 is SGHRS, CDR2 YFSETQ. Written as DNA, the CDR3 is TGCGCCAGCAGCCCCTTTAACCGGGACAGGGGGCCTGAAAAACTGTTTTTT. Residues: CASSPFNRDRGPEKLFF.

The rearrangement uses TRBV7-8 and TRBJ2-2, with D maybe TRBD1 (7 bases). Trimming shortened V by 5 bases and J by 6 bases, and 16 bases separated the two germline ends. CDR3 length: 15 amino acids. Per germline, CDR1 SGHVS and CDR2 FQNEAQ. In DNA form, the CDR3 reads TGTGCCAGCAGCCGCGGGACAGTAGGTTCCGGGGAGCTGTTTTTT. The encoded protein is CASSRGTVGSGELFF.

J is TRBJ1-5 and V is TRBV24-1; 8 bases agree with TRBD1. The junction had 5 bases not matched to a gene; V was cut back by 4 bases and J by 4 bases. From germline, CDR1 is KGHDR and CDR2 SFDVKD. This CDR3 contains 15 residues. The CDR3: CATSDRTGLNQPQHF. The CDR3 coding sequence is TGTGCCACCAGTGACCGGACAGGGCTTAATCAGCCCCAGCATTTT.

V is TRBV18 and J is TRBJ2-2, with 12 nucleotides matching TRBD1. The germline V gene has CDR1 KGHSH and CDR2 LQKENI. This CDR3 has 15 residues. V lost 3 bases, J lost 6 bases, and 2 bases stayed unmatched. The DNA for the CDR3 is TGTGCCAGCTCACCGGGACAGGGGGCGGCCGGGGAGCTGTTTTTT. Encoded protein: CASSPGQGAAGELFF.

V gene TRBV6-5 combines with J gene TRBJ1-3; 7 bases are a match to TRBD1. The CDR3 totals 14 residues. The germline V gene has CDR1 MNHEY and CDR2 SVGAGI. After removal of 2 bases from V and 4 bases from J, the junction contained 2 bases not matched to a gene. The CDR3 spells CASSYRQGGNTIYF. CDR3 bases: TGTGCCAGCAGTTACAGACAGGGAGGAAACACCATATATTTT.

The gene calls are TRBV9 and TRBJ1-6; D is unclear. Trimming removed 4 bases at V and 8 bases at J, with 13 bases between. Germline V gene data show CDR1 as SGDLS and CDR2 as YYNGEE. This CDR3 comprises 14 residues. The CDR3 protein is CASSLRAADSPLHF. The CDR3 DNA follows: TGTGCCAGCAGCTTGCGGGCCGCGGATTCACCCCTCCACTTT.